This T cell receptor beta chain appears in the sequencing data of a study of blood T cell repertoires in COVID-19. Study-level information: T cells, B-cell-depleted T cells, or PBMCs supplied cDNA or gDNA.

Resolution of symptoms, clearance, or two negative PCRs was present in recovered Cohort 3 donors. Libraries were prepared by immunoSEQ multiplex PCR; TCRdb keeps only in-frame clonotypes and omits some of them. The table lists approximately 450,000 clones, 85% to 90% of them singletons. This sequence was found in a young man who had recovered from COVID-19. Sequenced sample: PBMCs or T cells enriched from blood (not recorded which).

The CDR3 loop is CASRSGEDMNTEAFF. DNA of the CDR3: TGCGCCAGCAGATCAGGGGAAGACATGAACACTGAAGCTTTCTTT. This chain connects TRBV5-1 to TRBJ1-1, with D perhaps matching TRBD1 (6 bases). The CDR3 sequence is 15 residues long. V shed 5 bases and J shed 0 bases, with 14 bases lying between them. From germline, CDR1 is SGHRS and CDR2 YFSETQ.